This T cell receptor beta chain was sequenced during a study of blood T cell repertoires in COVID-19. Study at large: Acute and convalescent COVID-19 samples came from the United States, Italy and Spain.

J was trimmed by 2 bases and V by 8 bases; bases with no gene match: 11. Germline V CDR1 and CDR2: MNHEY, SMNVEV (reference sequence). The CDR3 is 16 residues long. Per the study methods: Amplification of reference gene primers was used by the study to estimate nucleated cell counts. Produced via immunoSEQ multiplex PCR; TCRdb's table is partial and in-frame only. V, J and clone size were drawn from that table, and D and trimming were deduced from the DNA. The sample holds about 80,000 clones, approximately 82% seen once. The sequence was obtained from a man in his 60s with acute or convalescent COVID-19. The chain has TRBV27 and TRBJ2-3; 9 bases agree with TRBD2. Sequencing was carried out using peripheral blood. Written as DNA, the CDR3 is TGTGCCAGCCGATCTTTAAGCGGGGGGTCCACAGATACGCAGTATTTT. Translated: CASRSLSGGSTDTQYF.